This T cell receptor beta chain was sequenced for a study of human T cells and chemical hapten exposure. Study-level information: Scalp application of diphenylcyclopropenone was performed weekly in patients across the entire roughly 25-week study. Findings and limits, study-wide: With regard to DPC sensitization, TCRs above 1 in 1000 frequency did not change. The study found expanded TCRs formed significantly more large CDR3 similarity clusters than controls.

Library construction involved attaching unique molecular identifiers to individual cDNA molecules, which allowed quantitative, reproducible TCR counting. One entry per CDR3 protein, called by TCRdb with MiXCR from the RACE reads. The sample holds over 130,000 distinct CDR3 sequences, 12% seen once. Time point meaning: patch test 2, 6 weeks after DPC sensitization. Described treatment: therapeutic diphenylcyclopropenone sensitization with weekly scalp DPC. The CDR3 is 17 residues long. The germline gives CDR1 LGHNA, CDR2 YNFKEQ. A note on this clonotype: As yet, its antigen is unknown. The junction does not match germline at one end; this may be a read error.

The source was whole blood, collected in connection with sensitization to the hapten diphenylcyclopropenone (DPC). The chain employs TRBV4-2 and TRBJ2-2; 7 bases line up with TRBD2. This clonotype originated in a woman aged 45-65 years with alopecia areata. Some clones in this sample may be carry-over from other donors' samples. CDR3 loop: CASSQDRRLASTGEPFF. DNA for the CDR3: TGTGCCAGCAGCCAAGATAGGAGACTAGCTTCAACCGGGGAGCCGTTTTTT.